This is a list of T cell receptor beta chains from one sample in a study of a mutant IDH1 vaccine in newly diagnosed glioma. These receptors have no known antigen. Data came from immunoSEQ multiplex PCR; TCRdb stores just in-frame clones and leaves some out. The sample holds about 46,000 clones, roughly 92% seen once. The source was PBMCs, collected from a glioma patient whose treatment included an IDH1 peptide vaccine. Receptors originate from a man aged 50-60 years with glioma. CDR3s leave out the opening cysteine and the closing phenylalanine or tryptophan.

v_call: TRBV29-1; j_call: .; cdr3_aa: SGGGNGLAGYYEQY
v_call: TRBV11-1; j_call: .; cdr3_aa: ASSNGQGPYYEQY
v_call: TRBV9; j_call: TRBJ1-3; cdr3_aa: ASSVVGSGNTIY
v_call: TRBV4-3; j_call: TRBJ1-1; cdr3_aa: ASSQVANTEAF
v_call: TRBV6-6; j_call: TRBJ2-7; cdr3_aa: ASSPTARASYEQY
v_call: TRBV2; j_call: TRBJ1-1; cdr3_aa: ASRDPSMNTEAF
v_call: TRBV11-2; j_call: TRBJ1-1; cdr3_aa: ASSPVGGVGTEAF
v_call: TRBV4-2; j_call: TRBJ1-2; cdr3_aa: ASSQADAGGYGYT
v_call: TRBV6-6; j_call: TRBJ1-1; cdr3_aa: ASSSHPGATEAF
v_call: TRBV4-2; j_call: TRBJ2-2; cdr3_aa: ASSQGQGPTGELF
v_call: TRBV19; j_call: TRBJ1-5; cdr3_aa: ASSVGQGLYSNQPQH
v_call: TRBV19; j_call: TRBJ1-1; cdr3_aa: ASRSQGRDTEAF
v_call: TRBV6-5; j_call: TRBJ2-7; cdr3_aa: ASRLTGVNSYEQY
v_call: TRBV29-1; j_call: TRBJ2-7; cdr3_aa: SVEDRASGRKPEQY
v_call: TRBV5-1; j_call: TRBJ2-7; cdr3_aa: ASSLRTVLSEQY
v_call: TRBV10-3; j_call: TRBJ1-1; cdr3_aa: AISGGTGGKNTEAF
v_call: TRBV19; j_call: TRBJ1-6; cdr3_aa: ASAQERNSPLH
v_call: TRBV29-1; j_call: TRBJ1-3; cdr3_aa: SVDSRSGNTIY
v_call: TRBV18; j_call: TRBJ1-5; cdr3_aa: ASSPPGKGAQPQH
v_call: TRBV10-3; j_call: TRBJ2-7; cdr3_aa: AISEYHEQY
v_call: TRBV27; j_call: TRBJ1-1; cdr3_aa: ASSRPNTEAF
v_call: TRBV27; j_call: TRBJ2-4; cdr3_aa: ASSFGTAKNIQY
v_call: TRBV29-1; j_call: TRBJ1-2; cdr3_aa: SVEGTGEDDYGYT
v_call: TRBV5-1; j_call: TRBJ2-2; cdr3_aa: ASRPGDSTPTGELF
v_call: TRBV27; j_call: TRBJ1-5; cdr3_aa: ASSPRRWERGGSNQPQH
v_call: TRBV7-9; j_call: TRBJ2-6; cdr3_aa: ASSSRVGTGVSGANVLT
v_call: TRBV7-8; j_call: TRBJ2-7; cdr3_aa: ASSPLGTSGREQY
v_call: TRBV11-2; j_call: TRBJ2-2; cdr3_aa: ASHLSSRELF
v_call: TRBV5-1; j_call: TRBJ1-1; cdr3_aa: ASSRDPENTEAF
v_call: TRBV9; j_call: TRBJ1-2; cdr3_aa: ASSVAHTPNYGYT
v_call: TRBV7-9; j_call: TRBJ1-1; cdr3_aa: ASSPMGTMNTEAF
v_call: TRBV5-4; j_call: TRBJ1-1; cdr3_aa: ASSFQLEGTEAF
v_call: TRBV6-1; j_call: TRBJ1-1; cdr3_aa: ASSEGGRNTEAF
v_call: TRBV6-5; j_call: TRBJ2-7; cdr3_aa: ASRRPGQGKHEQY
v_call: TRBV9; j_call: TRBJ2-6; cdr3_aa: ASRPGHSSSGANVLT
v_call: TRBV9; j_call: TRBJ1-3; cdr3_aa: ASSALQGSLGGNTIY
v_call: TRBV7-2; j_call: TRBJ1-1; cdr3_aa: ASSPSLNTEAF
v_call: TRBV30; j_call: TRBJ1-2; cdr3_aa: AWSRGDRDYGYT
v_call: TRBV4-2; j_call: TRBJ2-3; cdr3_aa: ASSQDGTSGADTQY
v_call: TRBV5-1; j_call: TRBJ2-7; cdr3_aa: ASSLDGGTRGEQY
v_call: TRBV4-1; j_call: TRBJ1-5; cdr3_aa: ASSQEGEFPQH
v_call: TRBV19; j_call: TRBJ1-1; cdr3_aa: ASTPPPSAENTEAF
v_call: TRBV7-2; j_call: TRBJ2-7; cdr3_aa: ASSFSLAGGYEQY
v_call: TRBV4-3; j_call: TRBJ2-3; cdr3_aa: ASSQGPSGGEADTQY
v_call: TRBV6-5; j_call: TRBJ2-7; cdr3_aa: ASSRKGDEQY
v_call: TRBV19; j_call: TRBJ1-5; cdr3_aa: ASSTGTGLNQPQH
v_call: TRBV9; j_call: TRBJ2-3; cdr3_aa: ASSVVGLSTDTQY
v_call: TRBV7-2; j_call: TRBJ2-7; cdr3_aa: ASSPSVVAGDYEQY
v_call: TRBV9; j_call: TRBJ1-1; cdr3_aa: ASSVTQVNTEAF
v_call: TRBV13; j_call: TRBJ1-6; cdr3_aa: ASSGNSPLH
v_call: TRBV4-3; j_call: TRBJ1-2; cdr3_aa: ASRPTTGYYGYT
v_call: TRBV9; j_call: TRBJ2-7; cdr3_aa: ASSLRTGSYEQY
v_call: TRBV4-3; j_call: TRBJ2-7; cdr3_aa: ASSPLAAGNEQY
v_call: TRBV7-9; j_call: TRBJ1-1; cdr3_aa: ASSLLATEAF
v_call: TRBV4-2; j_call: TRBJ2-3; cdr3_aa: ASSQEGARTQY